The rows below give T cell receptor beta chains drawn from one sample of a study of radiotherapy plus CTLA-4 blockade in lung cancer. The data were produced by immunoSEQ multiplex PCR, yet TCRdb's version contains in-frame clones alone and is incomplete. The data show 55,000 to 75,000 clones, with less than 85% seen just once and 16% held by the top ten. The source was peripheral blood, collected from a patient treated with radiotherapy plus ipilimumab. Receptors were obtained from a human donor with non-small cell lung cancer whose response to radiotherapy plus ipilimumab could not be evaluated. Some clones in this sample may be carry-over from other donors' samples. The CDR3 runs from the conserved cysteine through the conserved F or W. Fields, in order: V gene, D gene, J gene, clone size, CDR3 DNA, CDR3 protein. A D gene is named only where the DNA matches it firmly. Size is omitted from some rows. Given values are once, few, many or a class for expanded clones.

>TRBV2|.|TRBJ1-2|once
TGTGCCAGCAGTGAACAGACTCCTTCAATGAGCTACACCTTC
CASSEQTPSMSYTF
>TRBV7-3|TRBD2|TRBJ2-3|.
TGTGCCAGCAGCGCTATATCCGGGACTAGCGCTACGCAGTATTTT
CASSAISGTSATQYF
>TRBV30|.|TRBJ1-5|once
TGTGCCTCAGGGGACCGATTCAATCAGCCCCAGCATTTT
CASGDRFNQPQHF
>TRBV7-2|TRBD1|TRBJ2-5|.
TGTGCCAGCAGCCCGGGACAGGGGGCTAAGCGGGGAGGGCAAGAGACCCAGTACTTC
CASSPGQGAKRGGQETQYF
>TRBV5-1|TRBD1|TRBJ2-3|once
TGCGCCAGCAGCTTAGACAGGGGGACAGATACGCAGTATTTT
CASSLDRGTDTQYF
>TRBV4-1|.|TRBJ1-6|.
TGCGCCAGCAGCCAAGGGGCGACCGAGGTAGCGAATTCACCCCTCCACTTT
CASSQGATEVANSPLHF
>TRBV19|.|TRBJ2-7|.
TGTGCCAGTAGTGTTACATCCTCCTACGAGCAGTACTTC
CASSVTSSYEQYF
>TRBV2|TRBD2|TRBJ2-1|.
TGTGCCAGCAGTGAAGGCGGGGGGCCAATGAAGCAGTTCTTC
CASSEGGGPMKQFF
>TRBV18|TRBD1|TRBJ2-1|.
TGTGCCAGCTCACCCGGGACAGGGGCGGGTAATGAGCAGTTCTTC
CASSPGTGAGNEQFF
>TRBV5-8|.|TRBJ2-7|.
TGTGCCAGCAGCTTGCGGACAGACCTGCGGGAGCAGTACTTC
CASSLRTDLREQYF
>TRBV7-2|.|TRBJ2-7|.
TGTGCCAGCAGCTTAGCCAGGATTGACGAGCAGCACTTC
CASSLARIDEQHF
>TRBV5-1|TRBD1|TRBJ1-2|.
TGCGCCAGCAGCTTGGGAGGGGGCGCCCGAGGCTACACCTTC
CASSLGGGARGYTF
>TRBV9|.|TRBJ1-1|.
TGTGCCAGCAGCGTTTCCGGGATGAACACTGAAGCTTTCTTT
CASSVSGMNTEAFF
>TRBV7-3|TRBD2|TRBJ2-3|.
TGTGCCAGCAGCCCCCACCTAGCGGGGGGTATGGGAGATACGCAGTATTTT
CASSPHLAGGMGDTQYF
>TRBV9|.|TRBJ2-3|.
TGTGCCAGCAGCGTAGGGTGGGAGGGGGGCGGAGATACGCAGTATTTT
CASSVGWEGGGDTQYF
>TRBV6-6|.|TRBJ2-7|.
TGTGCCAGCAGTTCCTTTCGGCGGAGCTACGAGCAGTACTTC
CASSSFRRSYEQYF
>TRBV5-1|.|TRBJ1-1|.
TGCGCCAGCAGCTTGAGTTCGGGGTTTGAAGCTTTCTTT
CASSLSSGFEAFF
>TRBV18|.|TRBJ1-3|few
TGTGCCAGCTCACCAAGAGTCTCTGGAAACACCATATATTTT
CASSPRVSGNTIYF
>TRBV30|TRBD1|TRBJ1-5|.
TGTGCCTGGAGTGTCGGACAGGGAGGTCAGCCCCAGCATTTT
CAWSVGQGGQPQHF
>TRBV9|.|TRBJ1-3|.
TGTGCCAGCAGCGTAGGGCCCGGGGACACCATATATTTT
CASSVGPGDTIYF
>TRBV5-1|.|TRBJ1-5|.
TGCGCCAGCAGCTCGACAGGTTATAGCAATCAGCCCCAGCATTTT
CASSSTGYSNQPQHF
>TRBV27|TRBD2|TRBJ2-3|.
TGTGCCAGCACAGTACTGGCGGGGGGACCAGATACGCAGTATTTT
CASTVLAGGPDTQYF
>TRBV7-9|.|TRBJ2-5|.
TGTGCCAGCAGCTCGTTTGAGGGCGGCCGGGAGACCCAGTACTTC
CASSSFEGGRETQYF
>TRBV7-2|.|TRBJ1-1|few
TGTGCCAGCAGCTACCACAGAGTCCCAGTATTAGAAGCTTTCTTT
CASSYHRVPVLEAFF
>TRBV7-3|TRBD1|TRBJ1-1|.
TGTGCCAGCAGCTTAATCGGGACAGGAAACACTGAAGCTTTCTTT
CASSLIGTGNTEAFF
>TRBV9|TRBD2|TRBJ2-2|.
TGTGCCAGCAGCCCCCGGGGGGGCGACACCGGGGAGCTGTTTTTT
CASSPRGGDTGELFF
>TRBV2|.|TRBJ2-3|.
TGTGCCAGCGCGGGGACAGATACGCAGTATTTT
CASAGTDTQYF